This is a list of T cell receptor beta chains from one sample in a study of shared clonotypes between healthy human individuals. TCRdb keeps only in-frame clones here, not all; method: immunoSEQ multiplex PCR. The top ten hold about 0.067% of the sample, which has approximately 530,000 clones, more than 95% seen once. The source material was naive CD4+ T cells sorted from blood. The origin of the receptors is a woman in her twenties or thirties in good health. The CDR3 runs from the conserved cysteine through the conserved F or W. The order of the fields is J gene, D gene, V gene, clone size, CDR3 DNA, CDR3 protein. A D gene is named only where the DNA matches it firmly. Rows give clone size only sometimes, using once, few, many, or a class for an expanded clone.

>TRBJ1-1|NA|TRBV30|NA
TGTGCCTGGAGTGACCCGACAGCGAACACTGAAGCTTTCTTT
CAWSDPTANTEAFF
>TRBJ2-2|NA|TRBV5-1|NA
TGCGCCAGCAGCGACAGATCCAAAACTAGTGCGTACACCGGGGAGCTGTTTTTT
CASSDRSKTSAYTGELFF
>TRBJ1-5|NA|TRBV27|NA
TGTGCCAGCAGTTCCACCAGACAGCCCCAGCATTTT
CASSSTRQPQHF
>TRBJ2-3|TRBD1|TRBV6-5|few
TGTGCCAGTACAGGGGGCGCGGATACGCAGTATTTT
CASTGGADTQYF
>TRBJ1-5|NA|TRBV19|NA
TGTGCCAGTAGTAGCACAGACAATCAGCCCCAGCATTTT
CASSSTDNQPQHF
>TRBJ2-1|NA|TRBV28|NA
TGTGCCAGCAGTTTTTCCGGCCTTCGCCACGTGGGGTTCTTC
CASSFSGLRHVGFF
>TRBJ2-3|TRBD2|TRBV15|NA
TGTGCCACCAGCAGAGATCAGGGACTAGCGGGAGATTGGGATACGCAGTATTTT
CATSRDQGLAGDWDTQYF
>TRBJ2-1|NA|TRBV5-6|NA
TGTGCCAGCAGCTTGAAGCTGCGACAGAACAATGAGCAGTTCTTC
CASSLKLRQNNEQFF
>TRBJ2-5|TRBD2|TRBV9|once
TGTGCCAGCAGCGTAGAAGGGACTAGCGTATCCGAGACCCAGTACTTC
CASSVEGTSVSETQYF
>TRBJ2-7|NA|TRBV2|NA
TGTGCCAGCAGTCTCTTGGGAGAATACGAGCAGTACTTC
CASSLLGEYEQYF
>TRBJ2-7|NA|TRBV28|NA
TGTGCCAGCAGTGCTAGCGACCCCTACGAGCAGTACTTC
CASSASDPYEQYF
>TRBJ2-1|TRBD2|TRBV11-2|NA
TGTGCCAGCAGCCCATCATACGGGACTAGCATTCCGGAGCAGTTCTTC
CASSPSYGTSIPEQFF
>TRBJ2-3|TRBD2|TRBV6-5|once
TGTGCCACCCGACTAGCGGGAGTAGATACGCAGTATTTT
CATRLAGVDTQYF
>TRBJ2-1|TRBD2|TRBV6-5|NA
TGTGCCAGCAGTTACTCAGGGACTAGCGGCTACAATGAGCAGTTCTTC
CASSYSGTSGYNEQFF
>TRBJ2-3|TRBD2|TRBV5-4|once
TGTGCCACCGACGGGGGGGGACTAGCAGATACGCAGTATTTT
CATDGGGLADTQYF
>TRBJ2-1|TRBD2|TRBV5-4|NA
TGTGCCAGCAGCACAGGGACTAGCGGGAGTATCTATGAGCAGTTCTTC
CASSTGTSGSIYEQFF
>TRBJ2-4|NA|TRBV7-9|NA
TGTGCCAGCAGCTCAGATCCTAGGATAGTTCAGTACTTC
CASSSDPRIVQYF
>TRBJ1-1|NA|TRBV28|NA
TGTGCCAGCGTCACTGGGGGCTCAAACACTGAAGCTTTCTTT
CASVTGGSNTEAFF
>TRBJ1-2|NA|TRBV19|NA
TGTGCCAGTAGTATAACAGTGGACTATGGCTACACCTTC
CASSITVDYGYTF
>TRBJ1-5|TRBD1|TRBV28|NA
TGTGCCAGCAGGGACAGGGGTGATCAGCCCCAGCATTTT
CASRDRGDQPQHF
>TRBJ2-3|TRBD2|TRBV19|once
TGTGCCAGTAGTATCGGACTAGCGGGCGCTTGGGATACGCAGTATTTT
CASSIGLAGAWDTQYF
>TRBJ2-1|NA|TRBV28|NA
TGTGCCAGCAGTTTCGATCCAGTGGTCGATGAGCAGTTCTTC
CASSFDPVVDEQFF
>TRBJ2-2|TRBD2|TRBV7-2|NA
TGTGCCAGCAGCCCGGGCCTAGCGGAAATGAACACCGGGGAGCTGTTTTTT
CASSPGLAEMNTGELFF
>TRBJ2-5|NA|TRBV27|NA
TGTGCCAGCAGTTTGGGAGCGGACCTGAGCTTGGAGACCCAGTACTTC
CASSLGADLSLETQYF
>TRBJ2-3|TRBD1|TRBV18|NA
TGTGCCAGCTCACCCCCGGGACAGGGCACAGATACGCAGTATTTT
CASSPPGQGTDTQYF
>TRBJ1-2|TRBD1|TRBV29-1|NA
TGCAGCGTTGGAGGTATTCGGACAGGGGAGGATGGCTACACCTTC
CSVGGIRTGEDGYTF
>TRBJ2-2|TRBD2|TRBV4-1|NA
TGCGCCAGCAGCCAGCCTAGCGGGAGGGCCGCCACCGGGGAGCTGTTTTTT
CASSQPSGRAATGELFF
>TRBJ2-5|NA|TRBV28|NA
TGTGCCAGCAGCTATACAGGGATAATCGAGACCCAGTACTTC
CASSYTGIIETQYF
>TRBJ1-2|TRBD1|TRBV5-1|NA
TGCGCCAGCAAAATGGACAGGGGGGCCTATGGCTACACCTTC
CASKMDRGAYGYTF
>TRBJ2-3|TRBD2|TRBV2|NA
TGTGCCAGCAGTCCCGACAGCGGGAGTCGCACAGATACGCAGTATTTT
CASSPDSGSRTDTQYF
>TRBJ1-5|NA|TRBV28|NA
TGTGCCAGCAGTTGGACAACCGGACAGCCCCAGCATTTT
CASSWTTGQPQHF
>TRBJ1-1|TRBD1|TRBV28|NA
TGTGCCAGCAGTTTACTCGACAGGGATGGCACTGAAGCTTTCTTT
CASSLLDRDGTEAFF
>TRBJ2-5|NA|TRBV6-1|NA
TGTGCCAGCAGTGAAGGGGGCAGCCAAGAGACCCAGTACTTC
CASSEGGSQETQYF
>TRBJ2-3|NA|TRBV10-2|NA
TGCGCCAGCAGTGAGAGGCAGTTACGAGGAGATACGCAGTATTTT
CASSERQLRGDTQYF
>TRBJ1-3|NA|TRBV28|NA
TGTGCCAGCACAGGGGACTCTGGAAACACCATATATTTT
CASTGDSGNTIYF
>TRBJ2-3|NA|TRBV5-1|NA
TGCGCCAGCAAATGGGGCCAAGAGGGGGCAGATACGCAGTATTTT
CASKWGQEGADTQYF
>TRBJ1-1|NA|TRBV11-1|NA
TGTGCCAGCAGCTTAGCGCGTGGGGTCCCGGGTAAAGCTTTCTTT
CASSLARGVPGKAFF
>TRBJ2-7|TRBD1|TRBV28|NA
TGTGCCAGCAGTTTATCAGGGGGCGTTCAAGGTTCGGGTGAGCAGTACTTC
CASSLSGGVQGSGEQYF
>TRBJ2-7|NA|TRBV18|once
TGTGCCAGCTCACCCCAAACCTACGAGCAGTACTTC
CASSPQTYEQYF
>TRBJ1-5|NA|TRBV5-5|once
TGTGCCAGCAGCCGGACAAAGCCGGTAGATCAGCCCCAGCATTTT
CASSRTKPVDQPQHF
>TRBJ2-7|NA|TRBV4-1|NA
TGCGCCAGCAGCCAAGAATTCACCTACGAGCAGTACTTC
CASSQEFTYEQYF
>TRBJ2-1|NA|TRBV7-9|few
TGTGCCAGCAGCTTAGTAGGGCCTAGGGATGAGCAGTTCTTC
CASSLVGPRDEQFF
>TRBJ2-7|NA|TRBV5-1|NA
TGCGCCAGCAGCTTGGGCCTCCGGGACGAGCAGTACTTC
CASSLGLRDEQYF
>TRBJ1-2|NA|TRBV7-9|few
TGTGCCAGCAGCCTAGGCCAGGGCGGCTACACCTTC
CASSLGQGGYTF
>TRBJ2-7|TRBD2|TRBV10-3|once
TGTGCCATCAGTGAGTCAATGGGACTAGCGGGGGTCTACGAGCAGTACTTC
CAISESMGLAGVYEQYF
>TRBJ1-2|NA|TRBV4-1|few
TGCGCCAGCAGCCATACCCTGGGGGAGACCTATGGCTACACCTTC
CASSHTLGETYGYTF
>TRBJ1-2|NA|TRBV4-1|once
TGCGCCAGCAGCCAAGATTCCGGGGTCGGTGGCTACACCTTC
CASSQDSGVGGYTF
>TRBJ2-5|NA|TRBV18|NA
TGTGCCAGCTCACCACCGGGACGCACTAAAGAGACCCAGTACTTC
CASSPPGRTKETQYF
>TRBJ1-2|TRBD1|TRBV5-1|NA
TGCGCCAGCAGCCCCGTTGGGACAGACTATGGCTACACCTTC
CASSPVGTDYGYTF
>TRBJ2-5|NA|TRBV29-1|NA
TGCAGCGCAGACACCACCCAAGAGACCCAGTACTTC
CSADTTQETQYF
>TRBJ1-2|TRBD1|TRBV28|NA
TGTGCCAGCAGTCCTGGACAGGGGGCTCGATATGGCTACACCTTC
CASSPGQGARYGYTF
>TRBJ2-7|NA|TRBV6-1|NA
TGTGCCAGCACCCTGACAGGTGAATCCTACGAGCAGTACTTC
CASTLTGESYEQYF
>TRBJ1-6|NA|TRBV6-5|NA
TGTGCCAGCAAATTGGGGCCCACCGATAATTCACCCCTCCACTTT
CASKLGPTDNSPLHF